A selection of T cell receptor beta chains follows, all from one sample in a study of beta chain features in type 1 diabetes. Some clones are missing from TCRdb's copy, which holds only in-frame ones; the method was immunoSEQ multiplex PCR. The repertoire has some 290,000 clones, about 23% of them found once; the top ten carry about 0.012%. Sequenced material: naive CD4+ T cells from blood. The receptor source for this set is a woman in her twenties or thirties with type 1 diabetes. Both conserved end residues are part of each CDR3. The D gene is left open where the match is weak. Clone size is stated in some rows and not others, as once, few, many or a class when expanded.

j_call	d_call	v_call	clone_size	cdr3_aa	cdr3_nt
TRBJ1-4	TRBD1	TRBV18	.	CASSPPSGQFNEKLFF	TGTGCCAGCTCACCACCCTCGGGACAGTTTAATGAAAAACTGTTTTTT
TRBJ2-2	.	TRBV30	.	CAWRGSGELFF	TGTGCCTGGAGGGGCTCCGGGGAGCTGTTTTTT
TRBJ1-4	.	TRBV29-1	few	CSVAGATNEKLFF	TGCAGCGTTGCAGGGGCAACTAATGAAAAACTGTTTTTT
TRBJ2-5	.	TRBV27	.	CASGGQFETQYF	TGTGCCAGCGGAGGACAGTTTGAGACCCAGTACTTC
TRBJ1-2	.	TRBV28	.	CASSSLRQSLF	TGTGCCAGCAGTTCTCTACGACAGAGCCTCTTC
TRBJ1-1	.	TRBV28	few	CASSTDPNTEAFF	TGTGCCAGCTCGACAGATCCGAACACTGAAGCTTTCTTT
TRBJ1-5	TRBD1	TRBV2	few	CASSGQGAEQPQHF	TGTGCCAGCAGTGGACAGGGGGCTGAACAGCCCCAGCATTTT
TRBJ2-1	.	TRBV9	few	CASSVDPGSSYNEQFF	TGTGCCAGCAGCGTAGACCCCGGGAGCTCCTACAATGAGCAGTTCTTC
TRBJ2-1	TRBD2	TRBV30	.	CAWASGRAPGYNEQFF	TGTGCCTGGGCTAGCGGGAGGGCCCCCGGATACAATGAGCAGTTCTTC
TRBJ2-5	TRBD1	TRBV18	few	CASSGSDRVGETQYF	TGTGCCAGCTCAGGGTCGGACAGGGTTGGAGAGACCCAGTACTTC
TRBJ2-1	.	TRBV19	few	CASGTVEQFF	TGTGCCAGTGGGACTGTTGAGCAGTTCTTC
TRBJ1-1	TRBD1	TRBV29-1	few	CSVDEGARAFF	TGCAGCGTTGACGAGGGGGCTAGGGCTTTCTTT
TRBJ2-7	.	TRBV28	.	CASSLLSVRIINEQYF	TGTGCCAGCAGTTTACTTAGTGTTAGAATCATCAACGAGCAGTACTTC
TRBJ2-7	.	TRBV28	few	CASSLPTGYEQYF	TGTGCCAGCAGTTTACCGACAGGATACGAGCAGTACTTC
TRBJ2-1	.	TRBV5-1	few	CASSLRRERTYNEQFF	TGCGCCAGCAGCTTGCGACGGGAGAGGACCTACAATGAGCAGTTCTTC
TRBJ2-7	.	TRBV5-1	.	CASSIGQIYEQYF	TGCGCCAGCAGCATAGGACAGATCTACGAGCAGTACTTC
TRBJ2-3	TRBD1	TRBV30	once	CAWSDIQGETLGVTDTQYF	TGTGCCTGGAGTGATATACAGGGGGAAACATTGGGGGTCACAGATACGCAGTATTTT